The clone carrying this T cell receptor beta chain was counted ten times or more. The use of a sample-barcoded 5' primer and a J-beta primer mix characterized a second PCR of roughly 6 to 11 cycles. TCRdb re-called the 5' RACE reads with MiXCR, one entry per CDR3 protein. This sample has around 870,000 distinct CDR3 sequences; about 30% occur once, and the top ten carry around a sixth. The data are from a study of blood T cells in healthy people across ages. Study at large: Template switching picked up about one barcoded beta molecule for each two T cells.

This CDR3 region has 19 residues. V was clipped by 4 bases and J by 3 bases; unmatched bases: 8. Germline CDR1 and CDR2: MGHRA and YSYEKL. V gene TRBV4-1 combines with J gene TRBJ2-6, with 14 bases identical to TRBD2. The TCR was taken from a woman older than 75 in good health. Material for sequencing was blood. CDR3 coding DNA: TGCGCCAGCAGCCTCGGGACTAGCGGGGGCCTAATTGGGGCCAACGTCCTGACTTTC. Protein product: CASSLGTSGGLIGANVLTF.